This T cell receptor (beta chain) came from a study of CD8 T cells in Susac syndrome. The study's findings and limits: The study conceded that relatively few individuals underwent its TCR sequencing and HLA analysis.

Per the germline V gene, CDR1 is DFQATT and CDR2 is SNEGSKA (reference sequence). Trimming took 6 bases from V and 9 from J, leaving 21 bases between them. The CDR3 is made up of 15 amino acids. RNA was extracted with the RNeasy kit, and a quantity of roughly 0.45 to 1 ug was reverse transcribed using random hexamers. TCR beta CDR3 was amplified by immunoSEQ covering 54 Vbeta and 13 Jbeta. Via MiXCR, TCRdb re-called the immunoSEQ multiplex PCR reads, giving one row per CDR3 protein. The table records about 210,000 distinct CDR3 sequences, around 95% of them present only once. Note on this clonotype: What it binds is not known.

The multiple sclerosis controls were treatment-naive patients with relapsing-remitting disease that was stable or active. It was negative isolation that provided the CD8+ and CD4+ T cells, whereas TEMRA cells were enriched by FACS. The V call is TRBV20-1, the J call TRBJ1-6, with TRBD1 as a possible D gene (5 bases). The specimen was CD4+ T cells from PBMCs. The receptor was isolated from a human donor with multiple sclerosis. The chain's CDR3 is CSAPRGQGGGSPLHF. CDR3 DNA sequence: TGCAGTGCCCCTAGGGGTCAGGGCGGTGGTTCACCCCTCCACTTT.